This T cell receptor beta chain was documented in a study of CD8 T cells in Susac syndrome. Per the germline V gene, CDR1 is LGHNA and CDR2 is YSLEER. With 1 base clipped from V and 10 bases from J, the junction kept 9 bases outside the gene matches. The CDR3 extends over 16 amino acids. Both CD4+ and CD8+ T cells were negatively isolated, and TEMRA cells underwent FACS enrichment. Reverse transcription of roughly 0.5 to 1 ug RNA used random hexamers. TCRdb redid the calling of the immunoSEQ multiplex PCR reads with MiXCR, one entry per CDR3 protein. Among about 300,000 distinct CDR3 sequences listed, around 89% were seen once.

Sequenced sample: CD8+ T cells from PBMCs. This sequence was found in a human donor with multiple sclerosis. This chain uses TRBV4-3 with TRBJ2-1, with TRBD2 matching over 11 bases. This CDR3 reads CASSQGSLAGGWEQFF. The DNA for the CDR3 is TGCGCCAGCAGCCAAGGATCCCTAGCGGGGGGCTGGGAGCAGTTCTTC.